This T cell receptor (beta chain) was profiled in a study of shared clonotypes between healthy human individuals. The V and J ends lost 0 bases and 7 bases, in that order; junction bases with no gene match: 8. From germline, CDR1 is SGDLS and CDR2 YYNGEE. The CDR3 runs to 17 residues. Only in-frame clones appear in the TCRdb table, and some are missing; sequencing was by immunoSEQ multiplex PCR. The sample has roughly 1,600,000 clones, approximately 98.5% seen once. The receptor's source is a man aged 25-45 years in good health. Sequencing was done on a sample of naive CD4+ T cells sorted from blood. Subset defined: CD45RA+ positively selected. The chain is built from TRBV9 and TRBJ2-2; TRBD2 matches 11 bases. CDR3 DNA: TGTGCCAGCAGCGTAGCCCCGGGACTAGCGGCTGGCGGGGAGCTGTTTTTT. Translating it yields CASSVAPGLAAGGELFF.